The T cell receptor (beta chain) under discussion was sequenced for a study of T cell repertoires in cytomegalovirus infection. At the level of the study: The authors used CMV epitopes that were HLA-C-restricted (recently identified) and HLA-B-restricted (well studied). Public signatures in TCR beta pointed to CMV infection and matching HLA type. Study-level results: CMV-specific TCR beta clonotypes restricted by HLA-C were the ones dominating the ex vivo response. Cumulative public TCR beta family frequency identified CMV carriers with the relevant HLA.

Concerning this clonotype: The antigen is unknown.

V gave up 6 bases and J gave up 9 bases, with 17 bases separating them. The CDR3 length is 13 residues. Germline CDR1 reads SNHLY; CDR2 reads FYNNEI. MiXCR, run by TCRdb on the reads, gives a single entry per CDR3 protein. The sample lists almost 90,000 distinct CDR3 sequences, around 28% occurring once. This receptor was taken from a human donor in good health (CMV status not recorded). Some clones in this sample may be carry-over from other donors' samples. This chain joins TRBV2 and TRBJ1-2; the D gene is possibly TRBD1 (5 bases). The sample in question was CD8+ T cells from cultured PBMCs, obtained from culture after CMV antigen stimulation. The CDR3 DNA reads as TGTGCCAGCAGGGATGGGACCGCTTTTCGCTACACCTTC. Amino acids: CASRDGTAFRYTF. Complete variable domain (other parts from reference TRBV2 and TRBJ1-2): EPEVTQTPSHQVTQMGQEVILRCVPISNHLYFYWYRQILGQKVEFLVSFYNNEISEKSEIFDDQFSVERPDGSNFTLKIRSTKLEDSAMYFCASRDGTAFRYTFGSGTRLTVV.